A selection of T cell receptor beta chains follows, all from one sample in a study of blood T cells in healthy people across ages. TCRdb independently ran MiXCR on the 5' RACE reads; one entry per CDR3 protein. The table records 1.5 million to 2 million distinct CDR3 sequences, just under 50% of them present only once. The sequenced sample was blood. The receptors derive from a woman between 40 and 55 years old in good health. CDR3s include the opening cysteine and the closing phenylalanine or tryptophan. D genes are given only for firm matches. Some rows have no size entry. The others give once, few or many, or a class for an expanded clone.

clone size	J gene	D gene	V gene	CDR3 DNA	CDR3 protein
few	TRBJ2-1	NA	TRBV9	TGTGCCAGCAGCGTAAACAGGTTCAATGAGCAGTTCTTC	CASSVNRFNEQFF
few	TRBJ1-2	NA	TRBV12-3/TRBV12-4	TGTGCCAGCACGGACCACGGAGGGGCCGGTGGCTACACCTTC	CASTDHGGAGGYTF
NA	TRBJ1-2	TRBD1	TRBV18	TGTGCCAGCTCACCGATATCGGGGACAGTGGGAGGCTACACCTTC	CASSPISGTVGGYTF
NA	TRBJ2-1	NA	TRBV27	TGTGCCAGCAGCCCTCTAGGGCTCGGGGATGAGCAGTTCTTC	CASSPLGLGDEQFF
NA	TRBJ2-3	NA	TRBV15	TGTGCCACCAGGGACGGGGCTCGAGATACGCAGTATTTT	CATRDGARDTQYF
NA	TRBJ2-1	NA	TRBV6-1	TGTGCCAGCAGTTGGCAGGAGACTGAGCAGTTCTTC	CASSWQETEQFF
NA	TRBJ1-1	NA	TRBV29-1	TGCAGTGCAGGGGTTACTGAAGCTTTCTTT	CSAGVTEAFF
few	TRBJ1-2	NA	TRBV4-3	TGCGCCAGCAGCCAAGATCGGAGGGGACAAAACTATGGCTACACCTTC	CASSQDRRGQNYGYTF
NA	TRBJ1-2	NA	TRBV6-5	TGTGCCAGCAGTTACTCGATTCAAGGGATCTATGGCTACACCTTC	CASSYSIQGIYGYTF
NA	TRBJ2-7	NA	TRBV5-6	TGTGCCAGCAGCCCCAGTACTAGCTCCTACAATGAGCAGTACTTC	CASSPSTSSYNEQYF
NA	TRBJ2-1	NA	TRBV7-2	TGTGCCAGCAGCACCGGGGGAACAGACCGTGAGCAGTTCTTC	CASSTGGTDREQFF
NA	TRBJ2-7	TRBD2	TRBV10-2	TGCGCCAGCCTACCGACTAGCGGGGAGTCATCCTACGAGCAGTACTTC	CASLPTSGESSYEQYF
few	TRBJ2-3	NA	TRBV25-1	TGTGCCAGCTCTACAGAACTCACAGATACGCAGTATTTT	CASSTELTDTQYF
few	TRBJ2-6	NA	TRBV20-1	TGCAGTGCTCCTCCCCGTTACGGGCAGACCTCTGGGGCCAACGTCCTGACTTTC	CSAPPRYGQTSGANVLTF
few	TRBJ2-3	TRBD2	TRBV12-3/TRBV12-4	TGTGCCAGCAGTTTAGTACGGGGGGGTACGGCAGATACGCAGTATTTT	CASSLVRGGTADTQYF
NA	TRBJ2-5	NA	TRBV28	TGTGCCAGCAGTCTCGACGGGACGCCTCTAGGGGAGACCCAGTACTTC	CASSLDGTPLGETQYF